The 30 T cell receptor beta chains presented below share a single source sample, sequenced in a study of cytomegalovirus exposure and HLA in healthy donors (TCRdb year 2017). Receptor libraries were prepared by the immunoSEQ multiplex PCR assay. For the multiplex PCR, a mixture combining 60 forward primers for TCR Vbeta segments and 13 reverse primers for TCR Jbeta segments was used. Held by TCRdb, this immuneACCESS table contains in-frame sequences only and omits some clones. Under half of the omission traces to an unresolved V gene where checked; the cause of the rest is unknown. The sample has 110,000 to 150,000 clones on record, roughly 76% of them singletons. Under 2% of the sample belongs to the ten largest clones. Sequenced sample: PBMCs. Every receptor here comes from a female donor in good health and CMV-seronegative.

The rearrangement joins TRBV9 to TRBJ1-5; unclear D gene. Germline V gene sequence: CDR1 SGDLS, CDR2 YYNGEE. CDR3 length equals 16 residues. With 2 bases removed from V and 2 bases from J, the gap between germline ends came to 14 bases. CDR3 loop: CASSVLNSGGNQPQHF. The CDR3 DNA reads TGTGCCAGCAGCGTTTTGAACAGCGGCGGCAATCAGCCCCAGCATTTT.

The chain has TRBV7-9 and TRBJ1-1, with D maybe TRBD1 (5 bases). The V end lost 6 bases, the J end lost 1 base, and 9 bases lay between the germline ends. Germline V gene sequence: CDR1 SEHNR, CDR2 FQNEAQ (reference sequence). The CDR3 spans 13 residues. Here the CDR3 reads CASRAGPNTEAFF. CDR3 in DNA: TGTGCCAGCAGAGCGGGGCCGAACACTGAAGCTTTCTTT.

V gene TRBV19 combines with J gene TRBJ2-2; 11 positions match TRBD1. CDR3 length: 16 residues. J gave up 5 bases and V 2 bases, and 4 bases lay outside the gene matches. Germline V CDR1 and CDR2: LNHDA, SQIVND (reference sequence). CDR3 in DNA: TGTGCCAGTAGTATAACCCGGGACAGGGGGACCGGGGAGCTGTTTTTT. Protein: CASSITRDRGTGELFF.

The J gene is TRBJ2-1, the V gene TRBV29-1; D possibly corresponds to TRBD2 (6 bases). Trimming left V 4 bases short and J 0 bases short, with 10 bases between. This CDR3 has 14 residues. Germline lookup yields CDR1 SQVTM and CDR2 ANQGSEA. CDR3 DNA: TGCAGCGTTGTGGGGGGATACTCCTACAATGAGCAGTTCTTC. Amino acids: CSVVGGYSYNEQFF.

In DNA form, the CDR3 reads TGCGCCAGCAGCTGGGGCCCAGGGGAGTACGAGCAGTACTTC. Protein product: CASSWGPGEYEQYF. The genes are TRBV5-1 and TRBJ2-7; D perhaps matches TRBD1 (6 bases). Germline-derived CDR1 and CDR2 are SGHRS and YFSETQ. This CDR3 is 14 amino acids long. V was clipped by 3 bases and J by 4 bases, with 14 bases between them.

The V call is TRBV6-5, the J call TRBJ1-1; TRBD1 matches at 7 bases. The CDR3 sequence is 15 residues long. Trimming took 5 bases from V and 1 from J; bases not matched to a gene: 7. Germline CDR1 is MNHEY and CDR2 is SVGAGI. Here the CDR3 DNA reads TGTGCCAGCAGTATTACCGGGACAGCGAACACTGAAGCTTTCTTT. This sequence encodes CASSITGTANTEAFF.

This chain joins TRBV7-9 and TRBJ2-1; unclear D gene. The V end was cut by 5 bases, the J end by 8 bases, with 7 bases between. CDR1 is SEHNR and CDR2 is FQNEAQ in the germline V gene (reference sequence). The CDR3 length is 11 residues. CDR3 DNA: TGTGCCAGCAGCCCTGTTGATGAGCAGTTCTTC. It specifies CASSPVDEQFF.

The chain joins TRBV5-6 to TRBJ1-1, with 7 bases lining up with TRBD1. There are 17 residues in the CDR3. Germline CDR1 is SGHDT and CDR2 is YYEEEE. The ends lost 3 bases at V and 3 bases at J; junction bases unmatched: 14. This chain's CDR3 is CASSYWGRGYVDTEAFF. CDR3 nucleotides: TGTGCCAGCAGCTACTGGGGCAGGGGGTATGTGGACACTGAAGCTTTCTTT.

The count of this clone is one. The chain uses TRBV14 and TRBJ2-2; 8 bases line up with TRBD1. The junction had 2 bases not matched to a gene; V was cut back by 5 bases and J by 6 bases. CDR1 is SGHDN and CDR2 is FVKESK in the germline V gene. The CDR3 spans 13 residues. CDR3 amino acids: CASSKQGAGELFF. Here the CDR3 DNA reads TGTGCCAGCAGCAAACAGGGGGCCGGGGAGCTGTTTTTT.

V gene TRBV5-6 combines with J gene TRBJ1-2; 9 bases are shared with TRBD1. After removal of 4 bases from V and 2 bases from J, the junction contained 6 bases not matched to a gene. This CDR3 has 15 residues. Germline V gives CDR1 SGHDT, CDR2 YYEEEE. The CDR3 reads CASSPPGQGNYGYTF. In nucleotides, the CDR3 is TGTGCCAGCAGCCCACCGGGACAGGGAAACTATGGCTACACCTTC.

This chain's CDR3 is CASSPLAGIGNIQYF. The CDR3 DNA reads TGTGCCAGTAGCCCCCTCGCGGGTATAGGAAACATTCAGTACTTC. The chain links TRBV19 to TRBJ2-4; perhaps TRBD2 as D (5 bases). The CDR3 is 15 amino acids. Germline CDR1 LNHDA, CDR2 SQIVND (reference sequence). V was trimmed by 6 bases and J by 6 bases, leaving 18 bases between them. Filled out from reference TRBV19 and TRBJ2-4, the complete variable domain reads DGGITQSPKYLFRKEGQNVTLSCEQNLNHDAMYWYRQDPGQGLRLIYYSQIVNDFQKGDIAEGYSVSREKKESFPLTVTSAQKNPTAFYLCASSPLAGIGNIQYFGAGTRLSVL.

This chain joins TRBV5-6 and TRBJ1-2, with D unresolved. Trimming took off 4 bases at V and 4 bases at J, with 14 bases between the two ends. This CDR3 is 14 amino acids long. Germline CDR1 SGHDT, CDR2 YYEEEE. The CDR3 DNA follows: TGTGCCAGCAGCACCTCCGGGATATCCTATGGCTACACCTTC. This encodes CASSTSGISYGYTF.

This clone was detected a few times. J is TRBJ1-1 and V is TRBV6-1, with 9 bases lining up with TRBD1. Germline V gene sequence: CDR1 MNHNS, CDR2 SASEGT. The CDR3 runs to 14 residues. J was trimmed by 3 bases and V by 4 bases; bases with no gene match: 3. The CDR3 region is CASSAYRGHTEAFF. DNA of the CDR3: TGTGCCAGCAGTGCTTACAGGGGGCACACTGAAGCTTTCTTT.

This chain links TRBV29-1 with TRBJ2-7; 13 bases agree with TRBD2. Germline CDR1 and CDR2: SQVTM and ANQGSEA. The trim removed 4 bases at V and 3 bases at J, leaving 3 bases unmatched. The length of the CDR3 is 14 residues. The CDR3 sequence: CSVARTSGGYEQYF. CDR3 nucleotide sequence: TGCAGCGTTGCCCGGACTAGCGGGGGCTACGAGCAGTACTTC.

V is TRBV6-1 and J is TRBJ2-7, with D possibly being TRBD1 (6 bases). Germline CDR1 reads MNHNS; CDR2 reads SASEGT. The CDR3 is 12 amino acids. V shed 7 bases and J shed 2 bases, with 9 bases lying between them. CDR3 coding DNA: TGTGCCAGCATAGGACAGCCCTACGAGCAGTACTTC. It yields the protein CASIGQPYEQYF.

The rearrangement links TRBV10-3 to TRBJ1-2; TRBD1 agrees at 8 bases. The V and J ends lost 2 bases and 4 bases, in that order; junction bases with no gene match: 0. The CDR3 covers 13 residues. Looked up from germline, CDR1 is ENHRY and CDR2 is SYGVKD. CDR3 sequence: CAISEGQGYGYTF. CDR3 coding DNA: TGTGCCATCAGTGAGGGACAGGGCTATGGCTACACCTTC.

The chain has TRBV5-4 and TRBJ1-2; D remains unclear. This CDR3 is 14 amino acids long. CDR1 and CDR2 (germline): SGHNT, YYREEE (reference sequence). V was shortened by 2 bases and J by 4 bases, with 12 bases between the two germline ends. This chain's CDR3 is CASSLGGSSYGYTF. The CDR3 coding sequence is TGTGCCAGCAGCTTAGGAGGGTCCAGCTATGGCTACACCTTC.

The CDR3 region is CASRPRQGANSPLHF. The CDR3 DNA reads as TGTGCCAGCAGACCTCGACAGGGGGCGAATTCACCCCTCCACTTT. V gene TRBV6-5 combines with J gene TRBJ1-6, with 10 bases matching TRBD1. CDR1 is MNHEY, CDR2 SVGAGI, per germline. V shed 6 bases, J shed 7 bases, and the junction held 6 bases outside the gene matches. The CDR3 is 15 residues long.

This clone was seen only a few times. V usage is TRBV29-1 and J usage is TRBJ1-1, with D uncertain. V was trimmed by 6 bases and J by 3 bases, leaving 5 bases between them. Germline-derived CDR1 and CDR2 are SQVTM and ANQGSEA. The CDR3 spans 10 residues. The CDR3 DNA follows: TGCAGCGTACGGGACACTGAAGCTTTCTTT. This gives the protein CSVRDTEAFF.

CDR3 sequence reads: CASSQASYGYTF. The DNA for the CDR3 is TGTGCCAGCAGCCAAGCGAGCTATGGCTACACCTTC. This rearrangement joins TRBV14 to TRBJ1-2; D gene unclear. Germline-derived CDR1 and CDR2 are SGHDN and FVKESK. This CDR3 is 12 amino acids long. Between the trimmed V and J ends, which lost 1 base and 4 bases, there was a span of 4 bases.

V gene TRBV28 combines with J gene TRBJ2-1; a weak D match, TRBD2 (7 bases). The CDR3 loop spans 13 amino acids. Trimming took 3 bases from V and 7 from J, leaving 10 bases between them. Germline V gene data show CDR1 as MDHEN and CDR2 as SYDVKM. CDR3 residues: CASSFGGANEQFF. The CDR3 nucleotides are TGTGCCAGCAGTTTTGGGGGGGCTAATGAGCAGTTCTTC.

This chain uses TRBV28 with TRBJ2-1, with 8 positions matching TRBD1. Germline loops: CDR1 MDHEN, CDR2 SYDVKM. The CDR3 length is 15 residues. The V and J ends lost 6 bases and 4 bases, in that order; junction bases with no gene match: 8. The CDR3: CASRLQGAPYNEQFF. Here the CDR3 DNA reads TGTGCCAGCAGACTTCAGGGGGCGCCTTACAATGAGCAGTTCTTC.

The chain is built from TRBV28 and TRBJ2-1; D possibly corresponds to TRBD2 (6 bases). The CDR3 extends over 13 amino acids. V gave up 6 bases and J gave up 4 bases, with 10 bases separating them. Per the germline V gene, CDR1 is MDHEN and CDR2 is SYDVKM. The CDR3 sequence is CASSRDSYNEQFF. The CDR3 DNA sequence: TGTGCCAGCAGCCGGGACTCTTACAATGAGCAGTTCTTC.

J is TRBJ2-7 and V is TRBV9; TRBD2 is a possible D gene (6 bases). The V end lost 4 bases, the J end lost 0 bases, and 17 bases lay between the germline ends. Germline CDR1 SGDLS, CDR2 YYNGEE. This CDR3 region has 16 residues. The CDR3 DNA sequence: TGTGCCAGCAGCAAGGGACCTCGGGGGAGCTCCTACGAGCAGTACTTC. Its translation is CASSKGPRGSSYEQYF.

The V and J genes are TRBV18 and TRBJ1-2, with 8 nucleotides matching TRBD1. Germline CDR1 and CDR2: KGHSH and LQKENI. The V and J ends lost 0 bases and 4 bases, in that order; junction bases with no gene match: 4. The CDR3 runs 15 residues. In nucleotides, the CDR3 is TGTGCCAGCTCACCACCTGGGACAGGTTCCTATGGCTACACCTTC. As protein: CASSPPGTGSYGYTF.

The chain uses TRBV15 and TRBJ1-5; 7 bases match TRBD1. Trimming took 5 bases from V and 0 from J; bases not matched to a gene: 7. The germline V gene encodes CDR1 LNHNV and CDR2 YYDKDF (reference sequence). CDR3 length equals 16 residues. CDR3 in amino acids: CATSAGTEYSNQPQHF. CDR3 bases: TGTGCCACCAGCGCAGGGACAGAGTATAGCAATCAGCCCCAGCATTTT. Filled out from reference TRBV15 and TRBJ1-5, the complete variable domain reads DAMVIQNPRYQVTQFGKPVTLSCSQTLNHNVMYWYQQKSSQAPKLLFHYYDKDFNNEADTPDNFQSRRPNTSFCFLDIRSPGLGDTAMYLCATSAGTEYSNQPQHFGDGTRLSIL.

The chain couples TRBV7-2 to TRBJ2-2, with 8 bases lining up with TRBD2. The J segment lost 0 bases and the V segment lost 5 bases, leaving 5 bases of the junction unmatched. The germline V gene encodes CDR1 SGHTA and CDR2 FQGNSA. The CDR3 sequence is 16 residues long. The CDR3 DNA sequence: TGTGCCAGCAGCCAAAGCGGGAGCTCGAACACCGGGGAGCTGTTTTTT. Residues: CASSQSGSSNTGELFF.

This sequence joins TRBV27 and TRBJ1-2; the D gene is possibly TRBD1 (6 bases). Germline values: CDR1 MNHEY, CDR2 SMNVEV (reference sequence). This CDR3 has 17 residues. Trimming removed 4 bases at V and 0 bases at J, with 18 bases between. The CDR3 coding sequence is TGTGCCAGCAGTTCCTCGACAGGTCTCGGAGCTAACTATGGCTACACCTTC. It is translated as CASSSSTGLGANYGYTF.

The gene calls are TRBV11-3 and TRBJ2-5, with D perhaps TRBD2 (6 bases). The V and J ends lost 5 bases and 5 bases respectively, with 6 bases between them. Looked up from germline, CDR1 is SGHNT and CDR2 is YENEEA. The CDR3 runs to 11 residues. CDR3 bases: TGTGCCAGCAGCCGGGAGGAGACCCAGTACTTC. Translated, it gives CASSREETQYF.

The genes are TRBV7-2 and TRBJ2-7; 7 bases are shared with TRBD1. CDR1 and CDR2 (germline): SGHTA, FQGNSA. CDR3 length: 16 amino acids. With V trimmed by 3 bases and J by 4 bases, 12 bases remained unmatched. CDR3 region: CASSLSLTGLKYEQYF. In DNA form, the CDR3 reads TGTGCCAGCAGCTTGTCATTGACAGGGTTAAAATACGAGCAGTACTTC.